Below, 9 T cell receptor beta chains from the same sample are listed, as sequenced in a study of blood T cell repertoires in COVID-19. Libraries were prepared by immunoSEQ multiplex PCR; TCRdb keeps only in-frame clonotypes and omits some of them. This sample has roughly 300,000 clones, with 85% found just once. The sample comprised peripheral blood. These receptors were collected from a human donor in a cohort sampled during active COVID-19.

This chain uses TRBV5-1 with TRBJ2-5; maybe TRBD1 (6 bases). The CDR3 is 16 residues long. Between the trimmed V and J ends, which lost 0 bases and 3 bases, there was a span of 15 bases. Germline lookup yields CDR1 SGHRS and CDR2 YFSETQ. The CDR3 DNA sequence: TGCGCCAGCAGCTTGGGTACAGGGAGACGAGAAGAGACCCAGTACTTC. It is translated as CASSLGTGRREETQYF.

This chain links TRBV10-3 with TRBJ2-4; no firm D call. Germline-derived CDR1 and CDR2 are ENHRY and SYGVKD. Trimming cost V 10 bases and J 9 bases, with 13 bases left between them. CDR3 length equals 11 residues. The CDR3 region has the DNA TGTGCCACCGGTGCAAGCGCCATTCAGTACTTC. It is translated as CATGASAIQYF.

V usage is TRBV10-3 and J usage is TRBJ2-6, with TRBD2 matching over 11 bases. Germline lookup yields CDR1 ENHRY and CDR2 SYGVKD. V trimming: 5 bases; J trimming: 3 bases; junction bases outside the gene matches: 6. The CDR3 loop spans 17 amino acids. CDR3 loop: CAISRQTSGIGANVLTF. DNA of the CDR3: TGTGCCATCAGTCGACAGACTAGCGGGATTGGGGCCAACGTCCTGACTTTC.

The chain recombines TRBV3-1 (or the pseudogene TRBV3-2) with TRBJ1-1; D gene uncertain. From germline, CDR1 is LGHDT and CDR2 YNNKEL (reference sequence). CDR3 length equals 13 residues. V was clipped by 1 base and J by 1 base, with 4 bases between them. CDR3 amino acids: CASSQVENTEAFF. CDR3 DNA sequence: TGTGCCAGCAGCCAAGTAGAGAACACTGAAGCTTTCTTT.

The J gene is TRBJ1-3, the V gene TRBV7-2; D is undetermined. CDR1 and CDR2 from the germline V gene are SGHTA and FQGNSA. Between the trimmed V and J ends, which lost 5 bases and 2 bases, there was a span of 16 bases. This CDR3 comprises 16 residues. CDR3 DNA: TGTGCCAGCAGCCTCTTCTCCGGAGGGACTGGAAACACCATATATTTT. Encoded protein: CASSLFSGGTGNTIYF.

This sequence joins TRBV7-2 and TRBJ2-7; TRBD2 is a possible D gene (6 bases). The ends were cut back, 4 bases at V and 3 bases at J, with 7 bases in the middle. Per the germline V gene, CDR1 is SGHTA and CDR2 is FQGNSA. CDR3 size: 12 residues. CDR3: CASSSTSYEQYF. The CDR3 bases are TGTGCCAGCAGCTCGACTAGCTACGAGCAGTACTTC. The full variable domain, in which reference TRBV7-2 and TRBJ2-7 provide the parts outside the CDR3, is GAGVSQSPSNKVTEKGKDVELRCDPISGHTALYWYRQSLGQGLEFLIYFQGNSAPDKSGLPSDRFSAERTGGSVSTLTIQRTQQEDSAVYLCASSSTSYEQYFGPGTRLTVT.

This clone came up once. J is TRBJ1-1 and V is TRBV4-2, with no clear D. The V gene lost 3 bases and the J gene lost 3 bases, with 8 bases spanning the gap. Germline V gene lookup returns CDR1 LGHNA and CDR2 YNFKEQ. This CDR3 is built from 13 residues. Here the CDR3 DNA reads TGTGCCAGCAGCCATTACTCTCACACTGAAGCTTTCTTT. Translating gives CASSHYSHTEAFF.

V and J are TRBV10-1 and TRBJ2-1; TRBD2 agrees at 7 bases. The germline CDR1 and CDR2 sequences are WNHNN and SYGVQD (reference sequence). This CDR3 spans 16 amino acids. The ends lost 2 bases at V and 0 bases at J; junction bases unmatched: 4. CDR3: CASSELAAGSYNEQFF. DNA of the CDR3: TGCGCCAGCAGTGAGCTAGCGGCAGGCTCCTACAATGAGCAGTTCTTC.

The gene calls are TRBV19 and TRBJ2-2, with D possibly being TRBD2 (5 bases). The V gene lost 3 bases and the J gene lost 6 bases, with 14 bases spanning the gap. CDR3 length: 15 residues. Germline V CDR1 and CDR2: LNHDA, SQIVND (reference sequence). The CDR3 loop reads CASSMAEGVPGELFF. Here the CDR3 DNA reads TGTGCCAGTAGTATGGCAGAGGGAGTCCCCGGGGAGCTGTTTTTT.